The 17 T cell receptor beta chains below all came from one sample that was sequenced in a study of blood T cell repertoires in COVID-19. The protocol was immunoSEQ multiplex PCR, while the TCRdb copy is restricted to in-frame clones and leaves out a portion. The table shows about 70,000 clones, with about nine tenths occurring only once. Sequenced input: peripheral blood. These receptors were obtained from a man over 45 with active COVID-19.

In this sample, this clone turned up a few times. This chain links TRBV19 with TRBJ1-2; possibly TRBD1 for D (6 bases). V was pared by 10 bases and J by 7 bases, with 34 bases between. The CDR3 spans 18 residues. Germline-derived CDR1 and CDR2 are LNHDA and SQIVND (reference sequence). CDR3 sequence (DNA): TGTGCCACATACGCCAGGGGAACCCAGCCATCTGATGGTTTTGGCTACACCTTC. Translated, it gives CATYARGTQPSDGFGYTF.

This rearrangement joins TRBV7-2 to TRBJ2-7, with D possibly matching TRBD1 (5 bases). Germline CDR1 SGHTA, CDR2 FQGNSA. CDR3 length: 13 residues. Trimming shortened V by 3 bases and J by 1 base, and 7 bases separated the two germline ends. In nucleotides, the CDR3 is TGTGCCAGCAGCTTTACAGGTTCCTACGAGCAGTACTTC. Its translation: CASSFTGSYEQYF.

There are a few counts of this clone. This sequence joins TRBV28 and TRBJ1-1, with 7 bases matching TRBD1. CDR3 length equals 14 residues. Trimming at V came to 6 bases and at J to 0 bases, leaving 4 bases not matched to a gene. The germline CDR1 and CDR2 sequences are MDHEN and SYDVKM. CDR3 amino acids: CASRTGTLNTEAFF. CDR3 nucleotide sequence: TGTGCCAGCAGGACAGGGACGTTGAACACTGAAGCTTTCTTT.

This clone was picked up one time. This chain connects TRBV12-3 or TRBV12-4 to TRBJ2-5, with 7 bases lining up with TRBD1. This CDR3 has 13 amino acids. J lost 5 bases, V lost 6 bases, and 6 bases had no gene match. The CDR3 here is CASSRQGSETQYF. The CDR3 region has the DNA TGTGCCAGCAGCCGACAGGGATCGGAGACCCAGTACTTC.

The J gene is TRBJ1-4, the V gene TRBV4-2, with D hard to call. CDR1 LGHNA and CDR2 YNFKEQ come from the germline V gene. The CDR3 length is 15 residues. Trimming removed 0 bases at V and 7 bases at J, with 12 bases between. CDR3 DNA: TGTGCCAGCAGCCAAGATCTAGGAGGGAGTGAAAAACTGTTTTTT. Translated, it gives CASSQDLGGSEKLFF.

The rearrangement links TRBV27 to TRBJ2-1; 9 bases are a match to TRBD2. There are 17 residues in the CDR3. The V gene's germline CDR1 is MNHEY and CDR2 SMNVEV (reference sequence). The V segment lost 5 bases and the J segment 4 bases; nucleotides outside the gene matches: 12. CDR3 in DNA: TGTGCCAGCAGTACAAGTGCTGGACTAGCGCTTTACAATGAGCAGTTCTTC. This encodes CASSTSAGLALYNEQFF.

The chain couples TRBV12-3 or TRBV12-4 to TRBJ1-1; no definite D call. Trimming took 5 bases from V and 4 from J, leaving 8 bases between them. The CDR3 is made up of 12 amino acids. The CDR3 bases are TGTGCCAGCAGTGACTTGAGCACTGAAGCTTTCTTT. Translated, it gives CASSDLSTEAFF.

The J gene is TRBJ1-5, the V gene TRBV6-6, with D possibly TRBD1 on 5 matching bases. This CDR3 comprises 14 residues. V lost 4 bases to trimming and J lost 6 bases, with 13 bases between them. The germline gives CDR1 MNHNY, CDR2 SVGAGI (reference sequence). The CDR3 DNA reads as TGTGCCAGCAGTTTTAGGGGTTGGGGTCAGCCCCAGCATTTT. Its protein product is CASSFRGWGQPQHF.

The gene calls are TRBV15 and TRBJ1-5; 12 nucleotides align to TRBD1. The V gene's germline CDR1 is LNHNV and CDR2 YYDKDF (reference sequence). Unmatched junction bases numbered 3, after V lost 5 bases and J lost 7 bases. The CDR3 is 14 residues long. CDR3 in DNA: TGTGCCACCAGCCGGGACAGGGGGCTCCAGCCCCAGCATTTT. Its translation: CATSRDRGLQPQHF.

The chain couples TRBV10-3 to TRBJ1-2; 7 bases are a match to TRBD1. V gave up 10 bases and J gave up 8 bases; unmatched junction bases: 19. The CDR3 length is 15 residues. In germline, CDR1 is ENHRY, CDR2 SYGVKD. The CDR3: CATTGTVGVGNGYTF. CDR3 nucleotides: TGTGCCACCACCGGGACAGTCGGGGTTGGGAACGGCTACACCTTC.

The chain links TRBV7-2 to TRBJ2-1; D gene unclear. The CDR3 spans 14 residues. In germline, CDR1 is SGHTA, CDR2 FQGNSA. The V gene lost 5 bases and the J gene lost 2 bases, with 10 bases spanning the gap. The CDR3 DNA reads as TGTGCCAGCAGCCCCGACACTGCCTACAATGAGCAGTTCTTC. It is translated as CASSPDTAYNEQFF.

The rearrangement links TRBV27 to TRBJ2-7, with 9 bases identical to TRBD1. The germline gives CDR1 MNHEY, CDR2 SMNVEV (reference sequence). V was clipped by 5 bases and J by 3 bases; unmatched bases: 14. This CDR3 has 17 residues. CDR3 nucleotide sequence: TGTGCCAGCAGTCCATTGGGACAGGGCCAGATTTTCTACGAGCAGTACTTC. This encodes CASSPLGQGQIFYEQYF.

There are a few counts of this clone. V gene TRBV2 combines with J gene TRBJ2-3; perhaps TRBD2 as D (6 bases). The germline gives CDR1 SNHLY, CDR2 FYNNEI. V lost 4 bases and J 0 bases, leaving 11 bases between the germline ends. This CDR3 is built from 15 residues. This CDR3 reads CASSAGTHSTDTQYF. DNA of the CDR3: TGTGCCAGCAGTGCCGGGACTCACAGCACAGATACGCAGTATTTT.

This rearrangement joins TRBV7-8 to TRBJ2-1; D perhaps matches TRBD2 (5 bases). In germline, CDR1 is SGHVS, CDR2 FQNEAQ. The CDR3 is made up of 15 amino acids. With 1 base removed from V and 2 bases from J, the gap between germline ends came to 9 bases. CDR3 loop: CASSLGGLTYNEQFF. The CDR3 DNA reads TGTGCCAGCAGCTTAGGAGGACTTACCTACAATGAGCAGTTCTTC.

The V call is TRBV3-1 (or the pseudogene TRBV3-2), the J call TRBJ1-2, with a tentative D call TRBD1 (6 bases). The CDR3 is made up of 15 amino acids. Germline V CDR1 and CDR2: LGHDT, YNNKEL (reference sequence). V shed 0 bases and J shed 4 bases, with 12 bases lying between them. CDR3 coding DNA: TGTGCCAGCAGCCAAGAAATCGGACAGCCCTATGGCTACACCTTC. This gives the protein CASSQEIGQPYGYTF.

This chain's CDR3 is CASSFRDSSKETQYF. The CDR3 nucleotides are TGTGCCAGCAGCTTTCGGGACAGTAGTAAAGAGACCCAGTACTTC. This chain links TRBV7-2 with TRBJ2-5, with 7 bases matching TRBD1. J was trimmed by 3 bases and V by 3 bases; bases with no gene match: 7. This CDR3 contains 15 residues. Per the germline V gene, CDR1 is SGHTA and CDR2 is FQGNSA.

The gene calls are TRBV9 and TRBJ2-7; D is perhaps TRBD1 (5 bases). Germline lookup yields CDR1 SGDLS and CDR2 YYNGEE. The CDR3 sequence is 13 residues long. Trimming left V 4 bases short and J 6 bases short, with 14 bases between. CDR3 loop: CASSTQGSREQYF. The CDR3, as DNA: TGTGCCAGCAGCACTCAGGGTTCCCGCGAGCAGTACTTC.